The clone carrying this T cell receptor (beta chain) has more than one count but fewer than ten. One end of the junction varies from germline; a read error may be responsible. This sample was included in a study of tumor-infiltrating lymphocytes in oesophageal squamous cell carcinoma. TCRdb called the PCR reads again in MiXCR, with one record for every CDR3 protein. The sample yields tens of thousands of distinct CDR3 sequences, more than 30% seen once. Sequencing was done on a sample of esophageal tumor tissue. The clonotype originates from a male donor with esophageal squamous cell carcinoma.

This chain's CDR3 is CTSSLTRIVFQPQHF. The CDR3, as DNA: TGCACCAGCAGTTTAACAAGAATTGTATTTCAGCCCCAGCATTTT. The V gene is TRBV27, the J gene TRBJ1-5, with D uncertain. The CDR3 consists of 15 residues. CDR1 is MNHEY, CDR2 SMNVEV, per germline (reference sequence).